One sample yielded the 18 T cell receptor beta chains listed below, sequenced in a study of shared clonotypes between healthy human individuals (dated by TCRdb to 2020 to 2022). To prepare the library, the immunoSEQ multiplex PCR assay was applied. TCRdb carries this immuneACCESS record with in-frame sequences only. Its versions omit some clonotypes, under half of them owing to an unresolved V gene in the studies checked, with the rest unexplained. The sample records about 490,000 clones, around 79% of which are singletons. The biggest ten clones account for about 12% of the sample. The sample consisted of PBMCs. These receptors were taken from a woman aged 40 to 50 in good health. Some clones in this sample may be carry-over from other donors' samples.

The chain has TRBV7-8 and TRBJ2-7; D is uncertain. This CDR3 comprises 11 residues. V lost 5 bases and J lost 2, with 4 bases in between. Germline V gives CDR1 SGHVS, CDR2 FQNEAQ. This CDR3 reads CASSPAYEQYF. CDR3 DNA: TGTGCCAGCAGCCCCGCCTACGAGCAGTACTTC.

The chain links TRBV5-1 to TRBJ2-5, with D hard to call. From germline, CDR1 is SGHRS and CDR2 YFSETQ. This CDR3 is 14 amino acids long. The V and J ends lost 6 bases and 0 bases respectively, with 12 bases between them. The CDR3 protein is CASNPRADQETQYF. In nucleotides, the CDR3 is TGCGCCAGCAATCCCCGGGCCGACCAAGAGACCCAGTACTTC.

The V gene is TRBV30, the J gene TRBJ2-7; D perhaps matches TRBD2 (5 bases). The length of the CDR3 is 16 residues. The germline V gene has CDR1 GTSNPN and CDR2 SVGIG (reference sequence). V gave up 8 bases and J gave up 0 bases, with 23 bases separating them. CDR3 amino acids: CAGEPSLERRSYEQYF. CDR3 DNA: TGTGCCGGGGAGCCCTCTTTAGAGCGCCGCTCCTACGAGCAGTACTTC.

V usage is TRBV7-3 and J usage is TRBJ2-2, with D unclear. This CDR3 comprises 14 residues. Trimming took 1 base from V and 4 from J, leaving 7 bases between them. The germline V gene encodes CDR1 SGHTA and CDR2 FQGTGA. Written as DNA, the CDR3 is TGTGCCAGCAGCTTAATGGTCGGCACCGGGGAGCTGTTTTTT. Translation gives CASSLMVGTGELFF. The full variable domain, in which reference TRBV7-3 and TRBJ2-2 provide the parts outside the CDR3, is GAGVSQTPSNKVTEKGKYVELRCDPISGHTALYWYRQSLGQGPEFLIYFQGTGAADDSGLPNDRFFAVRPEGSVSTLKIQRTERGDSAVYLCASSLMVGTGELFFGEGSRLTVL.

This chain links TRBV2 with TRBJ1-1, with TRBD1 matching over 8 bases. Germline values: CDR1 SNHLY, CDR2 FYNNEI. The CDR3 has 14 residues. V trimming: 2 bases; J trimming: 6 bases; junction bases outside the gene matches: 5. The CDR3 DNA is TGTGCCAGCAGTGAATACAGGGGGGGATCTGAAGCTTTCTTT. Translation: CASSEYRGGSEAFF.

This clone appeared a few times. CDR3 in DNA: TGTGCCAGCAGCCAGGACCGGGACACCCGGGTTTGGCCCCAGCATTTT. It encodes CASSQDRDTRVWPQHF. The rearrangement links TRBV4-2 to TRBJ1-5, with a possible D match to TRBD1 (6 bases). The CDR3 consists of 16 residues. Deletions cut 3 bases from V and 9 bases from J, with 21 bases between. The germline CDR1 and CDR2 sequences are LGHNA and YNFKEQ.

This clone appeared a single time. The chain has TRBV7-3 and TRBJ2-1; 9 bases fit TRBD2. In germline, CDR1 is SGHTA, CDR2 FQGTGA. J was trimmed by 6 bases and V by 3 bases; bases with no gene match: 3. CDR3 length: 14 amino acids. The CDR3 is CASSFAGGRNEQFF. Written as DNA, the CDR3 is TGTGCCAGCAGCTTCGCGGGAGGGCGCAATGAGCAGTTCTTC.

The chain has TRBV11-2 and TRBJ1-5, with a tentative D call TRBD1 (5 bases). V dropped 0 bases and J dropped 1 base, with 19 bases sitting between them. The length of the CDR3 is 19 residues. CDR1 is SGHAT, CDR2 FQNNGV, per germline. CDR3: CASSLEDRGRGTSNQPQHF. The CDR3 DNA reads TGTGCCAGCAGCTTAGAGGACCGAGGGAGGGGTACCAGCAATCAGCCCCAGCATTTT.

In DNA, the CDR3 is TGCAGCGTTGAGGTCTCCGGTCTCTACGAGCAGTACTTC. This translates into CSVEVSGLYEQYF. V and J are TRBV29-1 and TRBJ2-7; D is unresolved. V dropped 3 bases and J dropped 3 bases, with 12 bases sitting between them. The CDR3 length is 13 residues. The germline CDR1 and CDR2 sequences are SQVTM and ANQGSEA.

This sequence joins TRBV11-3 and TRBJ1-6; D ambiguous. The CDR3 covers 18 residues. Deletions cut 6 bases from V and 1 base from J, with 19 bases between. Germline values: CDR1 SGHNT, CDR2 YENEEA. The CDR3, as DNA: TGTGCCAGCAGATTTCAACCGGAGTCCCGTTCCTATAATTCACCCCTCCACTTT. Translated, it gives CASRFQPESRSYNSPLHF.

V usage is TRBV4-3 and J usage is TRBJ2-4, with D hard to call. This CDR3 comprises 18 residues. Trimming took off 1 base at V and 0 bases at J, with 16 bases between the two ends. Germline V gene data show CDR1 as LGHNA and CDR2 as YSLEER. CDR3 protein: CASSQAVDTKLAKNIQYF. The CDR3 DNA reads as TGCGCCAGCAGCCAAGCCGTAGACACTAAACTAGCCAAAAACATTCAGTACTTC.

The CDR3 is CASSTQGAPAKNIQYF. In DNA form, the CDR3 reads TGTGCCAGCAGTACCCAGGGGGCACCGGCCAAAAACATTCAGTACTTC. V and J are TRBV28 and TRBJ2-4, with TRBD1 matching 8 bases. The CDR3 consists of 16 residues. The junction had 7 bases not matched to a gene; V was cut back by 5 bases and J by 1 base. Germline values: CDR1 MDHEN, CDR2 SYDVKM.

This chain connects TRBV28 to TRBJ1-1; D remains ambiguous. With 6 bases removed from V and 0 bases from J, the gap between germline ends came to 14 bases. CDR1 and CDR2 from the germline V gene are MDHEN and SYDVKM. The CDR3 spans 15 residues. The CDR3 loop reads CASSYFGRMNTEAFF. In nucleotides, the CDR3 is TGTGCCAGCAGCTATTTTGGACGGATGAACACTGAAGCTTTCTTT.

The chain employs TRBV7-9 and TRBJ2-3; D could derive from TRBD1 or TRBD2 (5 bases each). Trimming cost V 3 bases and J 6 bases, with 10 bases left between them. CDR1 and CDR2 (germline): SEHNR, FQNEAQ (reference sequence). The CDR3 runs to 13 residues. CDR3 residues: CASSFRDVDTQYF. The CDR3 nucleotides read TGTGCCAGCAGCTTCCGGGACGTTGATACGCAGTATTTT.

This clone was recorded at least ten times. This rearrangement joins TRBV19 to TRBJ1-2; D is ambiguous. The CDR3 extends over 11 amino acids. Germline assignment: CDR1 LNHDA and CDR2 SQIVND (reference sequence). Trimming removed 5 bases at V and 5 bases at J, with 6 bases between. CDR3 coding DNA: TGTGCCAGTAGTCGATTGTATGGCTACACCTTC. It codes for CASSRLYGYTF.

This chain uses TRBV14 with TRBJ1-2; a weak D match, TRBD1 (5 bases). The CDR3 consists of 15 residues. Trimming took off 4 bases at V and 4 bases at J, with 16 bases between the two ends. The V gene's germline CDR1 is SGHDN and CDR2 FVKESK. In DNA form, the CDR3 reads TGTGCCAGCAGCCCAATCTCGGGACCACTCTATGGCTACACCTTC. Translation gives CASSPISGPLYGYTF.

The chain carries TRBV9 and TRBJ2-1; 11 bases agree with TRBD2. CDR1 is SGDLS, CDR2 YYNGEE, per germline. The CDR3 spans 14 residues. The ends lost 8 bases at V and 2 bases at J; junction bases unmatched: 3. In DNA, the CDR3 is TGTGCCAGTTCGACTAGCGGGACCTACAATGAGCAGTTCTTC. As protein: CASSTSGTYNEQFF.

The chain joins TRBV7-2 to TRBJ1-4; D gene uncertain. The CDR3 loop spans 16 amino acids. Germline lookup yields CDR1 SGHTA and CDR2 FQGNSA. Trimming pared 3 bases from V and 3 bases from J, leaving 14 bases between. CDR3 loop: CASSLRTDGANEKLFF. CDR3 nucleotides: TGTGCCAGCAGCTTGCGAACAGATGGGGCTAATGAAAAACTGTTTTTT.